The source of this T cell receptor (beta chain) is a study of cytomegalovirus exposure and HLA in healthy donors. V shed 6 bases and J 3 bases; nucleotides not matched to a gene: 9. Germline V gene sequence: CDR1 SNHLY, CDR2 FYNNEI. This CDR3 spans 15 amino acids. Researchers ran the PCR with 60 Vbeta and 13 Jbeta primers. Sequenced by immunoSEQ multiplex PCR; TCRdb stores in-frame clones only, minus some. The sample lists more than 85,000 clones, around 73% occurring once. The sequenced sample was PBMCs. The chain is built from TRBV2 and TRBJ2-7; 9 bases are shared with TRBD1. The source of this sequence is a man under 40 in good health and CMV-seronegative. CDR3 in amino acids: CASRGDRDGFYEQYF. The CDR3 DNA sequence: TGTGCCAGCAGGGGGGACAGGGACGGATTCTACGAGCAGTACTTC.